These 20 T cell receptor beta chains share one sample of origin, sequenced in a study of T cells in Graves' hyperthyroidism and ophthalmopathy. The source material, RNA transcripts, was used to amplify TCR beta CDR3 regions. HTBI primers were the set used in a first-round RT-PCR of the TCR CDR3. TCRdb reprocessed the multiplex PCR reads via MiXCR and lists one record per CDR3 protein. The top ten clones hold more than 25% of a sample with hundreds of thousands of distinct CDR3 sequences, roughly a third of them seen once. Sequencing input: blood. The receptors here all came from a woman aged 35 to 49 with Graves' hyperthyroidism.

This chain joins TRBV20-1 and TRBJ1-2; D perhaps matches TRBD1 (6 bases). This CDR3 has 12 amino acids. Deletions cut 2 bases from V and 4 bases from J, with 8 bases between. The germline gives CDR1 DFQATT, CDR2 SNEGSKA (reference sequence). The CDR3 region is CSARQGLYGYTF. The CDR3 region has the DNA TGCAGTGCTAGACAGGGGCTCTATGGCTACACCTTC.

This clonotype was seen only a few times. This chain links TRBV4-3 with TRBJ1-4, with D possibly matching TRBD1 (5 bases). V was trimmed by 2 bases and J by 4 bases, leaving 14 bases between them. Germline CDR1 is LGHNA and CDR2 is YSLEER. This CDR3 spans 16 amino acids. The chain's CDR3 is CASSQLSGGVNEKLFF. The DNA for the CDR3 is TGCGCCAGCAGCCAACTCTCGGGAGGGGTTAATGAAAAACTGTTTTTT.

The chain combines TRBV9 with TRBJ1-6; the D is unclear. Between the trimmed V and J ends, which lost 2 bases and 9 bases, there was a span of 18 bases. The CDR3 loop spans 16 amino acids. Germline V gene data show CDR1 as SGDLS and CDR2 as YYNGEE. The CDR3 coding sequence is TGTGCCAGCAGCGTCTCATCCCTACCGGGAGGTTCACCCCTCCACTTT. Translated, it gives CASSVSSLPGGSPLHF.

This clonotype was counted between two and nine times. J is TRBJ1-4 and V is TRBV12-3 or TRBV12-4; D may be TRBD1 (5 bases). V dropped 7 bases and J dropped 7 bases, with 13 bases sitting between them. This CDR3 spans 13 amino acids. CDR3 nucleotides: TGTGCCAGCACCCAGGGTCGGGGTGAAAAACTGTTTTTT. It is translated as CASTQGRGEKLFF.

This clonotype was counted ten times or more. The chain joins TRBV5-1 to TRBJ1-1; D gene ambiguous. The CDR3 is 14 residues long. Germline V gene sequence: CDR1 SGHRS, CDR2 YFSETQ. Trimming shortened V by 3 bases and J by 1 base, and 10 bases separated the two germline ends. The CDR3 DNA is TGCGCCAGCAGCTCCGGTCCCTCGAACACTGAAGCTTTCTTT. Amino acids: CASSSGPSNTEAFF.

This rearrangement joins TRBV12-3 or TRBV12-4 to TRBJ1-3; D is perhaps TRBD1 (5 bases). V lost 2 bases and J lost 11, with 13 bases in between. The CDR3 extends over 13 amino acids. In DNA form, the CDR3 reads TGTGCCAGCAGTTTACAGGTCCGGGACGCCATATATTTT. The encoded protein is CASSLQVRDAIYF.

V usage is TRBV28 and J usage is TRBJ1-1; D possibly corresponds to TRBD1 (5 bases). Germline lookup yields CDR1 MDHEN and CDR2 SYDVKM. Trimming stripped 5 bases from V and 10 bases from J, with 17 bases between. This CDR3 is 13 amino acids long. The CDR3 here is CASSPGNLRGAFF. The CDR3 region has the DNA TGTGCCAGCAGTCCCGGGAACCTTAGGGGAGCTTTCTTT.

This clonotype has more than one count but fewer than ten. The genes are TRBV6-6 and TRBJ1-4; D is unresolved. Trimming left V 2 bases short and J 0 bases short, with 10 bases between. Germline lookup yields CDR1 MNHNY and CDR2 SVGAGI (reference sequence). The CDR3 length is 16 residues. CDR3: CASSYVSGPTNEKLFF. CDR3 coding DNA: TGTGCCAGCAGTTACGTGTCCGGGCCAACTAATGAAAAACTGTTTTTT.

The rearrangement joins TRBV19 to TRBJ1-5; D perhaps matches TRBD1 (5 bases). V lost 9 bases and J lost 6, with 21 bases in between. The CDR3 sequence is 15 residues long. Germline loops: CDR1 LNHDA, CDR2 SQIVND (reference sequence). This CDR3 reads CASSLVRDGAQPQHF. For the CDR3, the DNA is TGTGCCAGCAGCTTGGTCAGGGACGGCGCTCAGCCCCAGCATTTT. Filled out from reference TRBV19 and TRBJ1-5, the complete variable domain reads DGGITQSPKYLFRKEGQNVTLSCEQNLNHDAMYWYRQDPGQGLRLIYYSQIVNDFQKGDIAEGYSVSREKKESFPLTVTSAQKNPTAFYLCASSLVRDGAQPQHFGDGTRLSIL.

This clonotype was detected only a few times. This chain joins TRBV2 and TRBJ1-5; D perhaps matches TRBD1 (6 bases). This CDR3 has 16 residues. V was clipped by 4 bases and J by 0 bases, with 13 bases between them. Germline loops: CDR1 SNHLY, CDR2 FYNNEI. In DNA, the CDR3 is TGTGCCAGCAGTGGGGGGGCTCCATATAGCAATCAGCCCCAGCATTTT. It encodes CASSGGAPYSNQPQHF.

At least ten counts were recorded for this clonotype. The chain has TRBV7-2 and TRBJ1-1; D gene uncertain. The V and J ends lost 5 bases and 3 bases respectively, with 16 bases between them. CDR1 SGHTA and CDR2 FQGNSA come from the germline V gene. The CDR3 has 15 residues. The CDR3 protein is CASSLGGLRDTEAFF. Written as DNA, the CDR3 is TGTGCCAGCAGCCTAGGCGGACTGCGGGACACTGAAGCTTTCTTT.

The CDR3 is CASSLGYRAQYF. The CDR3 DNA is TGTGCCAGCAGCTTGGGTTACCGAGCGCAGTATTTT. The rearrangement links TRBV7-9 to TRBJ2-3; unclear D gene. Per germline, CDR1 SEHNR and CDR2 FQNEAQ (reference sequence). V was cut by 3 bases and J by 10 bases, with 11 bases left in between. The CDR3 extends over 12 amino acids.

J is TRBJ2-7 and V is TRBV7-2; D remains ambiguous. With 6 bases removed from V and 2 bases from J, the gap between germline ends came to 11 bases. The CDR3 is 13 residues long. Germline V gene data show CDR1 as SGHTA and CDR2 as FQGNSA. In DNA, the CDR3 is TGTGCCAGCAGTTCCTTCCGAACCTACGAGCAGTACTTC. This translates into CASSSFRTYEQYF.

This chain uses TRBV11-1 with TRBJ1-2; 9 positions agree with TRBD1. There are 20 residues in the CDR3. V trimming: 7 bases; J trimming: 7 bases; junction bases outside the gene matches: 28. Germline CDR1 SGHAT, CDR2 FQDESV (reference sequence). In DNA, the CDR3 is TGTGCCAGCACAGAGGACAGGGGTTGGCTCGGGACGAGGGGCTACGGTGGCTACACCTTC. Translation gives CASTEDRGWLGTRGYGGYTF.

The genes are TRBV6-5 and TRBJ1-1; no definite D call. Germline CDR1 MNHEY, CDR2 SVGAGI. The CDR3 spans 14 residues. V lost 8 bases and J lost 1, with 14 bases in between. The CDR3 bases are TGTGCCAGCTCATCAAGACCCCCGAACACTGAAGCTTTCTTT. Its protein is CASSSRPPNTEAFF.

The chain employs TRBV12-3 or TRBV12-4 and TRBJ1-2; TRBD1 is a possible D gene (6 bases). The CDR3 spans 12 residues. Between the trimmed V and J ends, which lost 4 bases and 7 bases, there was a span of 10 bases. The CDR3 here is CASSWGAGGYTF. The CDR3 DNA is TGTGCCAGCAGTTGGGGGGCGGGTGGCTACACCTTC.

The V and J genes are TRBV2 and TRBJ1-5; possible D gene TRBD1, 6 bases. The CDR3 runs to 14 residues. The V end lost 6 bases, the J end lost 7 bases, and 16 bases lay between the germline ends. Germline CDR1 and CDR2: SNHLY and FYNNEI. The CDR3 sequence is CASRQGAGMQPQHF. Here the CDR3 DNA reads TGTGCCAGCAGACAGGGAGCGGGCATGCAGCCCCAGCATTTT. Full variable domain (rest looked up from reference TRBV2 and TRBJ1-5): EPEVTQTPSHQVTQMGQEVILRCVPISNHLYFYWYRQILGQKVEFLVSFYNNEISEKSEIFDDQFSVERPDGSNFTLKIRSTKLEDSAMYFCASRQGAGMQPQHFGDGTRLSIL.

This clonotype was detected only a few times. The DNA for the CDR3 is TGTGCCAGCAGCTCGCTCCGGAGCCGGAACACTGAAGCTTTCTTT. It translates to CASSSLRSRNTEAFF. The V gene is TRBV7-8, the J gene TRBJ1-1; D is ambiguous. CDR1 SGHVS and CDR2 FQNEAQ come from the germline V gene. The V and J ends lost 4 bases and 1 base respectively, with 13 bases between them. The CDR3 is 15 residues long.

The rearrangement uses TRBV19 and TRBJ2-7, with a weak D call TRBD1 (6 bases). CDR3 size: 12 residues. Per the germline V gene, CDR1 is LNHDA and CDR2 is SQIVND (reference sequence). The V gene lost 5 bases and the J gene lost 6 bases, with 11 bases spanning the gap. CDR3: CASSPGACEQYF. The CDR3, as DNA: TGTGCCAGTAGTCCAGGGGCATGCGAGCAGTACTTC.

This chain links TRBV10-3 with TRBJ1-4; the D gene is possibly TRBD1 (5 bases). This CDR3 region has 14 residues. The V and J ends lost 4 bases and 6 bases respectively, with 12 bases between them. CDR1 and CDR2 from the germline V gene are ENHRY and SYGVKD. This CDR3 is CAISAQGLDEKLFF. As DNA, the CDR3 is TGTGCCATCAGTGCGCAGGGCCTGGATGAAAAACTGTTTTTT.